This T cell receptor (beta chain) emerged from a study of T cells after posttransplantation cyclophosphamide. Assay: immunoSEQ multiplex PCR; the TCRdb copy retains only in-frame clones and omits some. The sample lists 17,000 or so clones; roughly 80% were seen once. A marrow graft followed busulfan-fludarabine conditioning, with cyclophosphamide on days +3 and +4. From germline, CDR1 is MDHEN and CDR2 SYDVKM. The CDR3 runs to 14 residues. Trimming shortened V by 2 bases and J by 6 bases, and 13 bases separated the two germline ends. This clone was observed a single time. The receptor comes from a female patient in her 40s who received an allogeneic stem cell transplant from a related donor, was CMV-positive, and had no GVHD. The T cells may come from the graft donor. The J gene is TRBJ1-2, the V gene TRBV28, with a tentative D call TRBD1 (5 bases). The starting material was CD8+ T cells sorted from PBMCs, obtained 1,800 to 2,000 days after a stem cell transplant with posttransplant cyclophosphamide. The CDR3 loop reads CASSLPGSVDGYTF. The CDR3 coding sequence is TGTGCCAGCAGTTTACCAGGGTCAGTGGATGGCTACACCTTC.